The TCR beta chain under discussion was sequenced for a study of cytomegalovirus exposure and HLA in healthy donors. With regard to this clone: Antigen specificity is unknown.

With 60 Vbeta and 13 Jbeta primers, the PCR was carried out. In the original workflow: Later, tens of millions of unique TCR beta chains were counted in an analysis, and about 12 million of them were shared. Repertoires were generated with immunoSEQ multiplex PCR, while TCRdb's copy carries only in-frame clones and drops some. V and J calls and clone size are those listed in that table; D and trimming were worked out from the DNA. The data show approximately 160,000 clones, around four fifths seen once. Broader study findings: The study listed approximately 160 cytomegalovirus-associated TCR beta chains.

V shed 5 bases and J 3 bases; nucleotides not matched to a gene: 19. Per germline, CDR1 SGHVS and CDR2 FQNEAQ. The CDR3 is 20 residues long. The receptor's source is a woman aged 50 to 60 in good health and CMV-seropositive. Sequenced sample: PBMCs. The chain employs TRBV7-8 and TRBJ2-6; 7 nucleotides align to TRBD1. Here the CDR3 DNA reads TGTGCCAGCAGCCGACGACCTGAAGGGGGCATATCGAGTGGGGCCAACGTCCTGACTTTC. Translation: CASSRRPEGGISSGANVLTF.